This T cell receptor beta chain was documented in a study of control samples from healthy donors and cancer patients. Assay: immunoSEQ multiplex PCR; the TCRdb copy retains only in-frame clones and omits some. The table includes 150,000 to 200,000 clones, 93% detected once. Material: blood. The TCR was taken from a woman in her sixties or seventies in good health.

The CDR3 reads CASSLSGLYGYTF. The CDR3 nucleotides are TGTGCCAGCAGCCTCTCAGGCCTCTATGGCTACACCTTC. The chain couples TRBV7-9 to TRBJ1-2; D gene ambiguous. The germline gives CDR1 SEHNR, CDR2 FQNEAQ (reference sequence). V lost 5 bases and J lost 4, with 11 bases in between. This CDR3 has 13 amino acids.